This T cell receptor beta chain came from a study of T-cell reconstitution after alpha-beta-depleted transplantation in children. Unique molecular identifiers were used in preparing the TCRbeta library. Each CDR3 protein is one row after TCRdb ran MiXCR on the PCR reads. Found here are 500,000 or so distinct CDR3 sequences, around a third of them singletons; the top ten hold more than 2%. J was trimmed by 4 bases and V by 6 bases; bases with no gene match: 10. The CDR3 runs 16 residues. The sample consisted of PBMCs from the stem cell graft donor, taken from the stem cell graft. The sequence was obtained from a human donor who donated a stem cell graft to a child with aplastic anemia. The chain employs TRBV12-3 or TRBV12-4 and TRBJ1-5, with TRBD1 identical over 9 bases. The CDR3 sequence: CASSYGQGPRNQPQHF. As DNA, the CDR3 is TGTGCCAGCAGCTACGGACAGGGGCCACGGAATCAGCCCCAGCATTTT.